This TCR beta chain was profiled in a study of T cells in women clearing cervical HPV infection. The data were produced by immunoSEQ multiplex PCR, yet TCRdb's version contains in-frame clones alone and is incomplete. The repertoire table contains about 35,000 clones. A note on this clone: The read stops 3 residues short of the end of the CDR3; the missing end is completed from the germline J gene.

Trimming at V came to 5 bases and at J to 2 bases, leaving 8 bases not matched to a gene. Per germline, CDR1 SGHRS and CDR2 YFSETQ. The CDR3 spans 15 residues. Sequences were obtained from blood buffy coat. This clonotype was sampled from a woman between 18 and 69 years old with a cervical HPV16 infection that either progressed to CIN3+ or cleared (not recorded which). V usage is TRBV5-1 and J usage is TRBJ2-3, with TRBD2 matching over 7 bases. This CDR3 reads CASSDTSDYTDTQYF. The sequenced CDR3 bases are TGCGCCAGCAGTGACACTAGCGACTACACAGATACG.